The 5 T cell receptor beta chains below come from one sample, sequenced in a study of Graves' ophthalmopathy and Graves' hyperthyroidism. Using RNA transcripts, the TCR beta CDR3 regions were amplified. Amplification began with first-round RT-PCR using HTBI primers, then second-round multiplex PCR was performed. TCRdb fed the multiplex PCR reads into MiXCR, producing one record per CDR3 protein. Altogether approximately 700,000 distinct CDR3 sequences are present, roughly two fifths being singletons, with the ten largest covering about 40%. Sequenced: peripheral blood. The receptors were gathered from an adult man with Graves' ophthalmopathy.

DNA of the CDR3: TGTGCCAGCAGCTCCAGGACAGGGGAGAACACTGAAGCTTTCTTT. Its protein is CASSSRTGENTEAFF. The chain uses TRBV9 and TRBJ1-1; TRBD1 agrees at 9 bases. The CDR3 runs to 15 residues. The germline gives CDR1 SGDLS, CDR2 YYNGEE. After removal of 4 bases from V and 1 base from J, the junction contained 5 bases not matched to a gene.

The rearrangement uses TRBV7-9 and TRBJ2-5; D might be TRBD2 (6 bases). The length of the CDR3 is 14 residues. Germline V gives CDR1 SEHNR, CDR2 FQNEAQ (reference sequence). CDR3 protein: CAPPSRGLQETQYF. For the CDR3, the DNA is TGTGCGCCGCCTTCACGGGGACTCCAAGAGACCCAGTACTTC.

J is TRBJ1-1 and V is TRBV28; 9 bases agree with TRBD1. The germline V gene encodes CDR1 MDHEN and CDR2 SYDVKM. This CDR3 spans 15 amino acids. The ends lost 5 bases at V and 0 bases at J; junction bases unmatched: 4. As DNA, the CDR3 is TGTGCCAGCAGTACCGGACAGGGGTTGAACACTGAAGCTTTCTTT. This gives the protein CASSTGQGLNTEAFF.

The V and J genes are TRBV9 and TRBJ1-2; D uncertain. Looked up from germline, CDR1 is SGDLS and CDR2 is YYNGEE. This CDR3 has 16 amino acids. V lost 3 bases, J lost 5 bases, and 20 bases lay in between. In DNA form, the CDR3 reads TGTGCCAGCAGCGCTTCCGGGCAGGCAGGCATATATGGCTACACCTTC. Amino acids: CASSASGQAGIYGYTF.

Concerning this clonotype itself: One end of the junction is discordant with germline, which a read error may explain. The chain links TRBV10-3 to TRBJ2-7, with 8 bases identical to TRBD1. Germline CDR1 ENHRY, CDR2 SYGVKD. This CDR3 comprises 15 residues. CDR3 sequence: CASSPQGAAYYEQYF. The CDR3 bases are TGTGCCAGCAGTCCCCAGGGGGCTGCCTACTACGAGCAGTACTTC.